Each of the 24 T cell receptor beta chains below was sequenced from the same sample in a study of T-cell memory formation after mild COVID-19. Using its own MiXCR run on the 5' RACE reads, TCRdb lists one record per CDR3 protein. The table has under 300,000 distinct CDR3 sequences, around 10% seen once. The specimen sequenced was PBMCs or a T cell subset sorted from them (not recorded which). These receptors were obtained from a man between 18 and 29 years old who had mild COVID-19 (a few samples of this study predate the infection). Cell type and time point are not known.

The chain uses TRBV7-9 and TRBJ2-5, with TRBD2 matching 7 bases. Germline CDR1 SEHNR, CDR2 FQNEAQ (reference sequence). J gave up 0 bases and V 5 bases, and 9 bases lay outside the gene matches. The CDR3 consists of 16 residues. This CDR3 reads CASSIRGGHYQETQYF. As DNA, the CDR3 is TGTGCCAGCAGCATCCGGGGAGGGCATTACCAAGAGACCCAGTACTTC.

For the CDR3, the DNA is TGTGCCAGCAGACCCGGGACAGGTATACCTGAAGCTTTCTTT. Translating gives CASRPGTGIPEAFF. This rearrangement joins TRBV12-3 or TRBV12-4 to TRBJ1-1, with 8 bases matching TRBD1. With 6 bases clipped from V and 6 bases from J, the junction kept 9 bases outside the gene matches. The CDR3 is 14 amino acids.

A few counts support this clonotype. This chain links TRBV12-3 or TRBV12-4 with TRBJ2-2; TRBD1 matches at 8 bases. This CDR3 region has 14 residues. J lost 6 bases, V lost 2 bases, and 2 bases had no gene match. This chain's CDR3 is CASSLQGAPGELFF. The CDR3 region has the DNA TGTGCCAGCAGTTTACAGGGGGCTCCCGGGGAGCTGTTTTTT.

This clonotype has just a few counts. The chain links TRBV7-9 to TRBJ2-5; D is possibly TRBD1 (5 bases). V was cut by 11 bases and J by 2 bases, with 15 bases left in between. The CDR3 is 13 amino acids. Germline values: CDR1 SEHNR, CDR2 FQNEAQ (reference sequence). CDR3: CASGQGAQETQYF. The CDR3 nucleotides are TGTGCCTCCGGGCAAGGGGCTCAAGAGACCCAGTACTTC.

This rearrangement joins TRBV11-3 to TRBJ2-2; weak D call: TRBD2 (6 bases). Germline V gene lookup returns CDR1 SGHNT and CDR2 YENEEA. V lost 3 bases, J lost 7 bases, and 6 bases lay in between. The CDR3 contains 12 residues. The CDR3 spells CASSLEGGELFF. The CDR3 DNA is TGTGCCAGCAGCTTGGAGGGCGGGGAGCTGTTTTTT.

The chain links TRBV6-4 to TRBJ2-7; D gene uncertain. The CDR3 loop spans 11 amino acids. Deletions cut 9 bases from V and 2 bases from J, with 8 bases between. CDR1 and CDR2 from the germline V gene are MRHNA and SNTAGT. The CDR3 region is CARTQAYEQYF. The CDR3 region has the DNA TGTGCCAGGACGCAAGCCTACGAGCAGTACTTC.

This clonotype was observed a single time. This sequence joins TRBV6-5 and TRBJ2-7, with 7 bases aligning to TRBD1. The CDR3 covers 13 residues. V was pared by 5 bases and J by 6 bases, with 7 bases of the junction left unmatched. CDR1 is MNHEY, CDR2 SVGAGI, per germline. The CDR3 here is CASSRNSGGEQYV. In nucleotides, the CDR3 is TGTGCCAGCAGTCGCAACTCAGGGGGCGAGCAGTACGTC.

The gene calls are TRBV20-1 and TRBJ1-2; unclear D gene. V was cut by 6 bases and J by 4 bases, with 12 bases left in between. Per germline, CDR1 DFQATT and CDR2 SNEGSKA (reference sequence). The CDR3 runs to 12 residues. The CDR3 spells CSAKKPRYGYTF. CDR3 sequence (DNA): TGCAGTGCCAAAAAGCCCCGCTATGGCTACACCTTC.

This clonotype was seen more than once but under ten times. V gene TRBV15 combines with J gene TRBJ1-1, with TRBD1 identical over 9 bases. The CDR3 loop spans 13 amino acids. CDR1 is LNHNV and CDR2 is YYDKDF in the germline V gene (reference sequence). Trimming at V came to 2 bases and at J to 11 bases, leaving 6 bases not matched to a gene. The DNA of the CDR3 is TGTGCCACCAGCAGATCTCGAGGACAGGGGGCTTTCTTT. This translates into CATSRSRGQGAFF.

This chain links TRBV7-6 with TRBJ2-3; D not certain. CDR1 SGHVS and CDR2 FNYEAQ come from the germline V gene. The CDR3 is 13 residues long. V lost 3 bases, J lost 2 bases, and 6 bases lay in between. In nucleotides, the CDR3 is TGTGCCAGCAGCTTGGCTTACACAGATACGCAGTATTTT. The encoded protein is CASSLAYTDTQYF.

This clonotype appeared a few times. The rearrangement links TRBV7-2 to TRBJ2-7; D is perhaps TRBD2 (5 bases). The CDR3 sequence is 13 residues long. Trimming left V 3 bases short and J 6 bases short, with 12 bases between. Germline V gene data show CDR1 as SGHTA and CDR2 as FQGNSA. DNA for the CDR3: TGTGCCAGCAGCTTTTCCGGGATGGTCGAGCAGTACTTC. Encoded protein: CASSFSGMVEQYF.

This clonotype was detected a few times. This chain joins TRBV5-1 and TRBJ2-2; D gene uncertain. The CDR3 loop spans 16 amino acids. The V gene lost 2 bases and the J gene lost 0 bases, with 11 bases spanning the gap. Germline V gives CDR1 SGHRS, CDR2 YFSETQ. CDR3 region: CASSLNVPPNTGELFF. CDR3 in DNA: TGCGCCAGCAGCTTAAATGTCCCTCCGAACACCGGGGAGCTGTTTTTT.

This chain links TRBV7-2 with TRBJ1-2; no reliable D call. Germline V gene data show CDR1 as SGHTA and CDR2 as FQGNSA. Trimming cost V 4 bases and J 5 bases, with 20 bases left between them. The CDR3 covers 16 residues. CDR3 sequence (DNA): TGTGCCAGCAGCTCCCTTAATTTTGAAGCAGCTTATGGCTACACCTTC. Its translation is CASSSLNFEAAYGYTF.

This clonotype was seen a handful of times. The V call is TRBV20-1, the J call TRBJ1-6, with 7 bases matching TRBD1. CDR1 and CDR2 from the germline V gene are DFQATT and SNEGSKA (reference sequence). V lost 6 bases, J lost 7 bases, and 9 bases stayed unmatched. The CDR3 contains 14 residues. The CDR3 loop is CSAGAPGGNSPLHF. CDR3 in DNA: TGCAGTGCCGGGGCCCCAGGGGGAAATTCACCCCTCCACTTT.

V and J are TRBV7-2 and TRBJ2-6; possibly TRBD2 for D (5 bases). The V end was cut by 5 bases, the J end by 2 bases, with 16 bases between. The CDR3 is 17 residues long. Germline-derived CDR1 and CDR2 are SGHTA and FQGNSA. CDR3 in DNA: TGTGCCAGCAGCGTACTGACGGGATCTCCTGGGGCCAACGTCCTGACTTTC. It specifies CASSVLTGSPGANVLTF.

The chain combines TRBV7-8 with TRBJ1-2, with D maybe TRBD1 (6 bases). This CDR3 comprises 14 residues. Trimming stripped 3 bases from V and 7 bases from J, with 15 bases between. Germline values: CDR1 SGHVS, CDR2 FQNEAQ. CDR3 in amino acids: CASSFTGFAAGYTF. Written as DNA, the CDR3 is TGTGCCAGCAGCTTCACAGGGTTCGCAGCTGGCTACACCTTC.

This clonotype was observed a handful of times. This chain joins TRBV5-1 and TRBJ1-1; no clear D gene. The CDR3 contains 15 residues. Trimming left V 4 bases short and J 3 bases short, with 16 bases between. The germline V gene encodes CDR1 SGHRS and CDR2 YFSETQ. The CDR3 DNA sequence: TGCGCCAGCAGCCCAACCCTAGGCGGTTACACTGAAGCTTTCTTT. It is translated as CASSPTLGGYTEAFF. Looking up the rest from reference TRBV5-1 and TRBJ1-1 gives the full variable domain: KAGVTQTPRYLIKTRGQQVTLSCSPISGHRSVSWYQQTPGQGLQFLFEYFSETQRNKGNFPGRFSGRQFSNSRSEMNVSTLELGDSALYLCASSPTLGGYTEAFFGQGTRLTVV.

The chain couples TRBV14 to TRBJ2-1; D not certain. CDR1 and CDR2 (germline): SGHDN, FVKESK. The ends were cut back, 4 bases at V and 8 bases at J, with 15 bases in the middle. The CDR3 is 14 amino acids. The CDR3 is CASSPWIVHDEQFF. The CDR3 coding sequence is TGTGCCAGCAGCCCATGGATCGTACATGATGAGCAGTTCTTC.

The V and J genes are TRBV4-1 and TRBJ2-1; D might be TRBD1 (5 bases). This CDR3 is 16 amino acids long. The V end was cut by 2 bases, the J end by 7 bases, with 18 bases between. Per germline, CDR1 MGHRA and CDR2 YSYEKL. This CDR3 reads CASSQYKGRGRNEQFF. DNA for the CDR3: TGCGCCAGCAGCCAATACAAGGGTAGGGGAAGGAATGAGCAGTTCTTC.

V usage is TRBV28 and J usage is TRBJ1-6; 8 bases map to TRBD1. Germline values: CDR1 MDHEN, CDR2 SYDVKM. Trimming removed 5 bases from V and 6 bases from J; junction bases left unmatched: 9. The length of the CDR3 is 16 residues. The CDR3 DNA is TGTGCCAGCAGTCCAAACACAGGGGGTCGTAATTCACCCCTCCACTTT. It translates to CASSPNTGGRNSPLHF.

V usage is TRBV10-2 and J usage is TRBJ1-5; 9 bases match TRBD1. Trimming cost V 8 bases and J 7 bases; bases outside gene matches: 9. The germline V gene has CDR1 WSHSY and CDR2 SAAADI. CDR3 size: 14 residues. The CDR3 DNA follows: TGCGCCAGCTCAGATTGGACAGGGGAACAGCCCCAGCATTTT. It yields the protein CASSDWTGEQPQHF.

V usage is TRBV6-5 and J usage is TRBJ2-7; 8 bases line up with TRBD1. CDR3 length: 14 amino acids. The germline gives CDR1 MNHEY, CDR2 SVGAGI. The V gene end was trimmed by 6 bases and the J gene end by 1 base; junction bases not matched to a gene: 5. The CDR3 region has the DNA TGTGCCAGCAGCGGCAGGGGGCTATCCTACGAGCAGTACGTC. Translated, it gives CASSGRGLSYEQYV.

This clonotype has more than one count but fewer than ten. V usage is TRBV5-1 and J usage is TRBJ2-1; TRBD1 matches at 7 bases. V lost 1 base, J lost 11 bases, and 6 bases stayed unmatched. Germline loops: CDR1 SGHRS, CDR2 YFSETQ. This CDR3 region has 13 residues. The chain's CDR3 is CASSLYRGRQQFF. CDR3 in DNA: TGCGCCAGCAGCTTGTACAGGGGCCGACAGCAGTTCTTC.

J is TRBJ2-1 and V is TRBV29-1; D remains ambiguous. V was trimmed by 2 bases and J by 2 bases, leaving 4 bases between them. The CDR3 is made up of 12 amino acids. Germline CDR1 SQVTM, CDR2 ANQGSEA. The CDR3, as DNA: TGCAGCGTTGAACTGGCCTACAATGAGCAGTTCTTC. Its translation: CSVELAYNEQFF.